This T cell receptor (beta chain) was sequenced for a study of CD8 T cell repertoires and HIV-1 epitope variants. The wider study: Each of Twenty-five Gag and Nef epitope peptides stimulated a separate culture. Control wells had CMV/EBV/flu peptides, negative Ebola AY9, or no peptide. Tested: three Gag epitope families, Nef HW9 and YT9.

Germline V CDR1 and CDR2: SGHVS, FQNEAQ. V lost 4 bases and J lost 7; bases outside the gene matches: 5. The CDR3 consists of 14 residues. Produced via immunoSEQ multiplex PCR; TCRdb's table is partial and in-frame only. The sample yields about 7,100 clones, less than 75% seen once. As for this clone: Its antigen is currently unknown.

This chain uses TRBV7-8 with TRBJ2-1; 9 bases fit TRBD1. What was sequenced was cultured CD8+ T cells derived from PBMCs. This clonotype originated in a male donor with HIV. The CDR3 bases are TGTGCCAGCAGCTCCCTGGGGACAGGGAATGAGCAGTTCTTC. Residues: CASSSLGTGNEQFF.